These T cell receptor beta chains were read from a single sample in a study of control samples from healthy donors and cancer patients. Measured with immunoSEQ multiplex PCR; TCRdb has only the in-frame clones, and not every one. The table lists approximately 210,000 clones, roughly nine tenths of them singletons, with 1.5% to 2% in the top ten. The source material was blood. These receptors all stem from a man aged 30-40 years in good health. Both conserved end residues are part of each CDR3. The D gene is left open where the match is weak. Clone size is not always given. Where it is, it says once, few, many or a class for expanded clones.

cdr3_aa	cdr3_nt	v_call	j_call	d_call	clone_size
CASSTGHNNQPQHF	TGTGCCAGCTCAACAGGACATAACAATCAGCCCCAGCATTTT	TRBV18	TRBJ1-5	.	.
CASSLSGTRNEKLFF	TGTGCCAGCAGCTTATCCGGGACAAGGAATGAAAAACTGTTTTTT	TRBV7-2	TRBJ1-4	.	.
CASRWGSYNEQFF	TGTGCCAGCAGGTGGGGGTCCTACAATGAGCAGTTCTTC	TRBV6-5	TRBJ2-1	.	.
CASGSTLNSPLHF	TGTGCCAGCGGATCGACGTTAAATTCACCCCTCCACTTT	TRBV27	TRBJ1-6	.	.
CASSKVRLAGGSTDTQYF	TGTGCCAGCAGCAAGGTAAGACTAGCGGGGGGTAGCACAGATACGCAGTATTTT	TRBV21-1	TRBJ2-3	.	once
CASTGLNTEAFF	TGTGCCAGCACGGGCCTGAACACTGAAGCTTTCTTT	TRBV25-1	TRBJ1-1	.	.
CASSAGGPYEQYF	TGCGCCAGCAGCGCGGGGGGGCCGTACGAGCAGTACTTC	TRBV4-1	TRBJ2-7	TRBD2	.
CASSRGGRVPQHF	TGTGCCAGCAGCAGGGGGGGCAGGGTGCCCCAGCATTTT	TRBV7-9	TRBJ1-5	.	.
CASSALGQGLSPLHF	TGTGCCAGCAGCGCCCTCGGGCAGGGGCTTTCACCCCTCCACTTT	TRBV9	TRBJ1-6	.	.
CASSLGTGRYSNQPQHF	TGTGCCAGCAGCTTAGGGACAGGTCGTTATAGCAATCAGCCCCAGCATTTT	TRBV7-6	TRBJ1-5	TRBD1	.
CASSGLAGGPDTQYF	TGTGCCAGCAGCGGACTAGCGGGGGGGCCCGATACGCAGTATTTT	TRBV6-5	TRBJ2-3	TRBD2	few
CASTRGGNSEAFF	TGTGCCAGCACTCGGGGGGGGAACTCTGAAGCTTTCTTT	TRBV6-5	TRBJ1-1	.	.
CASGANSGQGYTF	TGTGCTAGTGGCGCGAACAGTGGTCAAGGCTACACCTTC	TRBV12-5	TRBJ1-2	.	.
CASSSRQSGNTIYF	TGTGCCAGCAGCTCCCGACAGTCTGGAAACACCATATATTTT	TRBV11-3	TRBJ1-3	.	.
CASSTSPTGQETQYF	TGTGCCAGCAGCACCTCCCCGACAGGACAAGAGACCCAGTACTTC	TRBV7-9	TRBJ2-5	.	.
CASSQGTGQETQYF	TGTGCCAGCAGCCAAGGGACTGGCCAAGAGACCCAGTACTTC	TRBV5-8	TRBJ2-5	.	.
CASSRNAQGNSEKLFF	TGTGCCAGCTCACGCAACGCACAGGGGAATAGTGAAAAACTGTTTTTT	TRBV18	TRBJ1-4	TRBD1	once
CASSLGDTQYF	TGTGCCAGCAGCTTGGGGGATACGCAGTATTTT	TRBV5-4	TRBJ2-3	.	.
CASSYGAWAFF	TGTGCCAGCAGCTATGGGGCCTGGGCTTTCTTT	TRBV5-6	TRBJ1-1	.	.
CASSIRTGSSPLHF	TGTGCCAGTAGTATAAGGACAGGGTCTTCACCCCTCCACTTT	TRBV19	TRBJ1-6	TRBD1	once
CASRLGTGDSNQPQHF	TGCGCCAGCAGACTCGGGACAGGGGATAGCAATCAGCCCCAGCATTTT	TRBV5-1	TRBJ1-5	TRBD1	.
CASSKPPGSSYNEQFF	TGTGCCAGCAGCAAACCCCCGGGTAGCTCCTACAATGAGCAGTTCTTC	TRBV21-1	TRBJ2-1	.	.
CASSRIGRSSYEQYF	TGTGCCAGCAGCCGGATAGGTCGGAGTTCCTACGAGCAGTACTTC	TRBV5-6	TRBJ2-7	.	few
CATRGGPYNSPLHF	TGTGCCACCAGGGGGGGGCCCTATAATTCACCCCTCCACTTT	TRBV7-9	TRBJ1-6	TRBD1	.
CASSLNGGSVYEKLFF	TGTGCCAGCAGCTTAAACGGGGGATCGGTCTATGAAAAACTGTTTTTT	TRBV7-6	TRBJ1-4	.	.
CASSLRGAGQPQHF	TGTGCCAGCAGCTTGCGAGGGGCCGGTCAGCCCCAGCATTTT	TRBV5-8	TRBJ1-5	.	.
CAWSGGTTLETQYF	TGTGCCTGGAGCGGAGGGACTACCCTAGAGACCCAGTACTTC	TRBV30	TRBJ2-5	TRBD2	.
CASSSGLAGGRDTQYF	TGTGCCAGCAGCTCGGGACTAGCGGGGGGGCGTGATACGCAGTATTTT	TRBV7-8	TRBJ2-3	TRBD2	.
CASSEIGALLGEPQHF	TGTGCCAGCAGTGAAATAGGGGCTCTCCTTGGGGAGCCCCAGCATTTT	TRBV6-1	TRBJ1-5	.	.
CASSVGLAGTTDTQYF	TGTGCCAGCAGTGTGGGACTAGCGGGGACTACAGATACGCAGTATTTT	TRBV25-1	TRBJ2-3	TRBD2	.